The next 2 T cell receptor beta chains were all read from a single sample in a study of spatial heterogeneity in lung cancer. Indicated time point: sample taken at primary tumor resection. TCRdb fed the 5' RACE reads into MiXCR, producing one record per CDR3 protein. The top ten clones hold about 15% of a sample with about 5,500 distinct CDR3 sequences, under 15% of them seen once. The input for sequencing was lung tissue, taken at surgery. The origin of the receptors is a human donor with early-stage non-small cell lung cancer.

Ten or more counts support this clonotype. Found in a library prepared for alpha chains, this beta chain is an off-target read, and its abundance has little meaning. The V call is TRBV7-2, the J call TRBJ2-1, with D possibly matching TRBD1 (5 bases). CDR3 length: 14 residues. Between the trimmed V and J ends, which lost 4 bases and 4 bases, there was a span of 11 bases. Germline CDR1 is SGHTA and CDR2 is FQGNSA. The CDR3 sequence is CASSSQGFYNEQFF. DNA for the CDR3: TGTGCCAGCAGCTCGCAGGGCTTTTACAATGAGCAGTTCTTC.

This clonotype showed up many times. The size of this beta chain means little, since it is a stray read in a library made for alpha chains. CDR3 region: CASSQERVAGSPLHF. CDR3 sequence (DNA): TGTGCCAGCAGCCAAGAACGGGTTGCGGGATCACCCCTCCACTTT. The chain couples TRBV14 to TRBJ1-6; D uncertain. Deletions cut 0 bases from V and 10 bases from J, with 13 bases between. Germline values: CDR1 SGHDN, CDR2 FVKESK. The CDR3 contains 15 residues.